Listed below are T cell receptor beta chains from one sample, sequenced in a study of breast tumors, draining lymph nodes, adjacent tissues. TCRdb called the multiplex PCR reads again in MiXCR, with one record for every CDR3 protein. The table lists about 31,000 distinct CDR3 sequences, approximately 63% of them singletons. Sequenced sample: breast tumor tissue. The receptor source for this set is a female donor with breast cancer. Some clones in this sample may be carry-over from other donors' samples. The CDR3 runs from the conserved cysteine through the conserved F or W. The D gene is left open where the match is weak. The size of a clone is reported for some rows only, either as once, few or many, or as a class for expanded clones.

TRBJ2-3 TRBV19 NA once CASSSGNTDTQYF TGTGCCAGTAGTAGCGGAAACACAGATACGCAGTATTTT
TRBJ2-1 TRBV24-1 TRBD2 once CATRGTSGAYNEQFF TGTGCCACCAGGGGGACTAGCGGGGCTTACAATGAGCAGTTCTTC
TRBJ2-7 TRBV20-1 NA NA CSARGFYEQYF TGCAGTGCTAGAGGCTTCTACGAGCAGTACTTC
TRBJ1-3 TRBV25-1 NA NA CASSEGGGFSGNTIYF TGTGCCAGCAGTGAAGGTGGGGGGTTCTCTGGAAACACCATATATTTT
TRBJ1-2 TRBV18 TRBD1 NA CASSPGTGGDDYTF TGTGCCAGCTCACCCGGGACAGGGGGCGATGACTACACCTTC
TRBJ1-4 TRBV2 TRBD1 NA CASTRQGGEKLFF TGTGCCAGCACCCGACAGGGTGGGGAAAAACTGTTTTTT
TRBJ2-5 TRBV29-1 TRBD1 NA CSVESLGTGLWETQYF TGCAGCGTTGAAAGTTTAGGGACAGGATTGTGGGAGACCCAGTACTTC
TRBJ2-1 TRBV20-1 TRBD2 many CSARDQSGSRSYNEQFF TGCAGTGCTAGAGATCAGAGCGGGAGCAGGTCCTACAATGAGCAGTTCTTC
TRBJ2-7 TRBV6-6 NA NA CASSHPQEGPEQYF TGTGCCAGCAGTCACCCTCAGGAAGGACCCGAGCAGTACTTC
TRBJ2-3 TRBV7-2 TRBD2 NA CASSFQTSGATDTQYF TGTGCCAGCAGCTTCCAGACTAGCGGGGCGACAGATACGCAGTATTTT
TRBJ1-1 TRBV5-6 TRBD1 NA CASSVETGGMGEAFF TGTGCCAGCAGCGTAGAGACAGGGGGCATGGGTGAAGCTTTCTTT
TRBJ2-7 TRBV10-3 NA NA CASSPGLSYEQYF TGTGCCAGCTCACCAGGACTATCCTACGAGCAGTACTTC
TRBJ2-3 TRBV4-3 TRBD2 many CASSQDPAGFTDTQYF TGCGCCAGCAGCCAAGATCCAGCGGGGTTCACAGATACGCAGTATTTT
TRBJ2-3 TRBV7-6 TRBD2 NA CASSFAPSFGGEDTQYF TGTGCCAGCAGCTTCGCCCCGAGTTTCGGGGGGGAAGATACGCAGTATTTT
TRBJ2-1 TRBV27 NA many CASRLTGTFISGDEQFF TGTGCCAGCAGGCTTACCGGGACTTTTATTTCTGGGGATGAGCAGTTCTTC
TRBJ2-7 TRBV7-2 TRBD2 NA CASSLEGGRDDEQYF TGTGCCAGCAGCTTAGAGGGCGGGAGGGACGACGAGCAGTACTTC
TRBJ1-5 TRBV20-1 NA NA CSALKGGEQPQHF TGCAGTGCTCTAAAGGGGGGGGAGCAGCCCCAGCATTTT
TRBJ1-5 TRBV20-1 NA NA CSASTPGAGSKQPQHF TGCAGTGCTAGCACTCCAGGGGCAGGGTCTAAACAGCCCCAGCATTTT
TRBJ2-7 TRBV6-5 NA once CASSSRDSPSGGYEQYF TGTGCCAGCAGTTCCCGAGATAGCCCCAGTGGGGGCTACGAGCAGTACTTC
TRBJ2-1 TRBV2 NA NA CASSIRLGLRGF TGTGCCAGCAGTATACGTCTGGGGCTTCGGGGCTTC
TRBJ1-5 TRBV7-9 NA many CASSPEGAGDSNQPQHF TGTGCCAGCAGCCCCGAAGGGGCAGGGGATTCCAATCAGCCCCAGCATTTT
TRBJ1-2 TRBV5-4 TRBD1 NA CASSPRTGYYGYTF TGTGCCAGCAGCCCAAGGACAGGATACTATGGCTACACCTTC
TRBJ2-5 TRBV6-2/TRBV6-3 NA NA CASSPSRRDIRTQYF TGTGCCAGCAGTCCCTCCCGTAGGGACATCCGAACCCAGTACTTC
TRBJ2-1 TRBV20-1 NA medium-sized CSARSSGGRRYNEQFF TGCAGTGCTAGATCTTCAGGGGGGAGGAGGTACAATGAGCAGTTCTTC
TRBJ2-1 TRBV5-5 NA NA CASSGPPSGNEQFF TGTGCCAGCAGCGGGCCTCCGAGTGGCAATGAGCAGTTCTTC
TRBJ2-1 TRBV12-3/TRBV12-4 NA NA CASSLIYEQFF TGTGCCAGCAGCCTTATCTATGAGCAGTTCTTC
TRBJ2-2 TRBV20-1 TRBD1 NA CSATSLTGGSGDTGELFF TGCAGTGCTACCTCTTTGACAGGGGGCAGCGGGGACACCGGGGAGCTGTTTTTT
TRBJ1-5 TRBV13 NA NA CASSMTGRNQPQHF TGTGCCAGCAGTATGACAGGTCGCAATCAGCCCCAGCATTTT
TRBJ2-3 TRBV7-7 TRBD2 many CASGPNPAGGPTDTQYF TGTGCTAGCGGCCCCAATCCAGCGGGAGGGCCAACAGATACGCAGTATTTT
TRBJ1-2 TRBV12-3/TRBV12-4 NA NA CASSSYDGYTF TGTGCCAGCAGTAGCTATGATGGCTACACCTTC
TRBJ2-1 TRBV6-1 NA many CASSDGRNNEQFF TGTGCCAGCAGTGACGGACGGAACAATGAGCAGTTCTTC
TRBJ2-7 TRBV10-3 NA NA CAIKVTGYEQYF TGTGCCATCAAGGTTACGGGGTACGAGCAGTACTTC
TRBJ2-7 TRBV11-2 NA once CASSLGANRVSDEQYF TGTGCCAGCAGCTTAGGGGCCAACAGGGTTAGCGACGAGCAGTACTTC
TRBJ2-3 TRBV20-1 TRBD2 many CSATLRGTDTQYF TGCAGTGCCACCTTGCGGGGGACAGATACGCAGTATTTT
TRBJ1-2 TRBV29-1 TRBD1 NA CSVEEGGGGYAF TGCAGCGTTGAAGAAGGGGGCGGTGGCTACGCCTTC
TRBJ1-1 TRBV7-3 NA NA CASSSGLAFF TGTGCCAGCAGCTCGGGACTAGCTTTCTTT
TRBJ2-3 TRBV2 TRBD2 NA CASSETRLAGGTDTQYF TGTGCCAGCAGTGAAACCCGACTAGCGGGGGGCACAGATACGCAGTATTTT
TRBJ2-1 TRBV7-2 TRBD2 medium-sized CASSYGLAYNEQFF TGTGCCAGCAGCTACGGACTAGCCTACAATGAGCAGTTCTTC
TRBJ2-1 TRBV7-3 NA NA CASSLTAYNEQFF TGTGCCAGCAGCTTAACAGCTTACAATGAGCAGTTCTTC
TRBJ2-5 TRBV6-6 TRBD1 NA CASNDRGDQPQYF TGTGCCAGCAACGACAGGGGAGATCAGCCCCAGTACTTC
TRBJ1-2 TRBV2 NA NA CASRTTGGYGYTF TGTGCCAGCAGGACGACGGGAGGTTATGGCTACACCTTC
TRBJ1-3 TRBV29-1 NA NA CSVGGSGNTIYF TGCAGCGTTGGAGGGTCAGGAAACACCATATATTTT
TRBJ1-2 TRBV4-1 NA few CASSQGRDNYGYTF TGCGCCAGCAGCCAGGGACGCGATAACTATGGCTACACCTTC
TRBJ2-7 TRBV25-1 NA many CASSDGGRHEQYF TGTGCCAGCAGTGACGGGGGGCGGCACGAGCAGTACTTC
TRBJ2-7 TRBV6-5 TRBD2 NA CASSWGGTYEQYF TGTGCCAGCAGCTGGGGGGGGACCTACGAGCAGTACTTC
TRBJ2-3 TRBV24-1 TRBD2 NA CATSEGTSGGTDTQYF TGTGCCACCAGTGAGGGGACTAGCGGGGGGACTGATACGCAGTATTTT
TRBJ2-3 TRBV19 NA once CASRGQIDTQYF TGTGCCAGTAGAGGGCAAATAGATACGCAGTATTTT
TRBJ2-1 TRBV7-2 NA many CASSPHAESYNEQFF TGTGCCAGCAGCCCACATGCGGAGTCCTACAATGAGCAGTTCTTC
TRBJ2-1 TRBV7-3 NA NA CASSLSGTTSYNEQFF TGTGCCAGCAGCTTAAGTGGGACCACCTCCTACAATGAGCAGTTCTTC
TRBJ2-1 TRBV7-9 NA NA CACSSGLEVYNEQFF TGTGCCTGCAGCTCGGGGCTAGAGGTCTACAATGAGCAGTTCTTC